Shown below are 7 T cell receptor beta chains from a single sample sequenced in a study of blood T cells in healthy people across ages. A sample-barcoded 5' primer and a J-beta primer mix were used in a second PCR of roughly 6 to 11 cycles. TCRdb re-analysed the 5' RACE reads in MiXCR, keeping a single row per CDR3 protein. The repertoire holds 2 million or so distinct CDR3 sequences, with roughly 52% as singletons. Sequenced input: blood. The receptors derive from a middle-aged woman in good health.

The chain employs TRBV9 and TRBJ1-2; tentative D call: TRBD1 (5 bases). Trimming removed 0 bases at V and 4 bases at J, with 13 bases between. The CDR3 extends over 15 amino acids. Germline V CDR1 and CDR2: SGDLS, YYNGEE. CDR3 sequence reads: CASSVDIGVGYGYTF. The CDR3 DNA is TGTGCCAGCAGCGTAGATATAGGGGTTGGCTATGGCTACACCTTC. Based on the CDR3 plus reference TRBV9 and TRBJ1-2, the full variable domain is DSGVTQTPKHLITATGQRVTLRCSPRSGDLSVYWYQQSLDQGLQFLIQYYNGEERAKGNILERFSAQQFPDLHSELNLSSLELGDSALYFCASSVDIGVGYGYTFGSGTRLTVV.

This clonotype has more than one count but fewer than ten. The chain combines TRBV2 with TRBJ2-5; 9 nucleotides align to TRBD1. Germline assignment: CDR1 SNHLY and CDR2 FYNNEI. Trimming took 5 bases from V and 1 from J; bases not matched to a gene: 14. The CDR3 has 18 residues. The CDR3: CASSTPLITGGSQETQYF. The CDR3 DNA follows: TGTGCCAGCAGTACCCCTCTGATTACAGGGGGCTCCCAAGAGACCCAGTACTTC.

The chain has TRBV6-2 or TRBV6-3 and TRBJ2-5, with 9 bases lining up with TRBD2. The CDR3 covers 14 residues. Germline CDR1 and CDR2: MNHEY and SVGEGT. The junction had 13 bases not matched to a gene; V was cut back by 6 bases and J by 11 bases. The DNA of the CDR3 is TGTGCCAGCAGCCAAAGCGGGGGGCCATCTCAGCAGTACTTC. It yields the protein CASSQSGGPSQQYF.

CDR3 nucleotide sequence: TGCAGTGCTAGAGGGGGGCTTAGAGGGGGCGTAGGTTCACCCCTCCACTTT. It translates to CSARGGLRGGVGSPLHF. The chain couples TRBV20-1 to TRBJ1-6, with TRBD1 identical over 7 bases. This CDR3 is 17 amino acids long. Germline V CDR1 and CDR2: DFQATT, SNEGSKA (reference sequence). V lost 1 base and J lost 9; bases outside the gene matches: 15.

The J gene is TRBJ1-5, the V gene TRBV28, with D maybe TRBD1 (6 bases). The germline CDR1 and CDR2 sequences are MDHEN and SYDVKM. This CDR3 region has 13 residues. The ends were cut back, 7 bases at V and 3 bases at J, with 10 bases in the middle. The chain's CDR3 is CASNRDLNQPQHF. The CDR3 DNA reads TGTGCCAGCAACAGGGACCTCAATCAGCCCCAGCATTTT. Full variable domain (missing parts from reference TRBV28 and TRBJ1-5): DVKVTQSSRYLVKRTGEKVFLECVQDMDHENMFWYRQDPGLGLRLIYFSYDVKMKEKGDIPEGYSVSREKKERFSLILESASTNQTSMYLCASNRDLNQPQHFGDGTRLSIL.

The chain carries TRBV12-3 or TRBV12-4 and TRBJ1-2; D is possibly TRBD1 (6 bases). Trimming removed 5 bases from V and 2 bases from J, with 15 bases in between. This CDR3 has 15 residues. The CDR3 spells CASSRTAQLNYGYTF. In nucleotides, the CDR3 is TGTGCCAGCAGTAGGACAGCTCAACTAAACTATGGCTACACCTTC.

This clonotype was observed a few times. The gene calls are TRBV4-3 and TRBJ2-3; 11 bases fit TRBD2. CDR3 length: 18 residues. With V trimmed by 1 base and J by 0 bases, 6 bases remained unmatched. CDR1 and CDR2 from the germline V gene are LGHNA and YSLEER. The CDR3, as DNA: TGCGCCAGCAGCCAAGCGGCTAGCGGGGGGCCTAGCACAGATACGCAGTATTTT. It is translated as CASSQAASGGPSTDTQYF.